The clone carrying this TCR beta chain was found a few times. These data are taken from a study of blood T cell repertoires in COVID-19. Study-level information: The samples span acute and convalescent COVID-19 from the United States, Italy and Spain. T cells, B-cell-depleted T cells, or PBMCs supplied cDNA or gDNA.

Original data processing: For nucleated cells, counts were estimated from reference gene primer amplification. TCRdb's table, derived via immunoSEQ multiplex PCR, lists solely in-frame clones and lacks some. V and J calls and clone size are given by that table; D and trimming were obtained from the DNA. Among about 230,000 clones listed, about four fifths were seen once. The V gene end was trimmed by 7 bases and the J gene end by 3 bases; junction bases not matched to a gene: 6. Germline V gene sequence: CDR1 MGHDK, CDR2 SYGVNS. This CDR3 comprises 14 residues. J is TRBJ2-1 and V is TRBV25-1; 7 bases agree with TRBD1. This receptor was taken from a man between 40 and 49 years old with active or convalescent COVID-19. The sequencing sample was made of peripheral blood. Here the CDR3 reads CASTRQGNYNEQFF. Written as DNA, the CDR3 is TGTGCCAGCACCCGACAGGGCAACTACAATGAGCAGTTCTTC.